This TCR beta chain appears in the sequencing data of a study of long-term antiretroviral therapy in people with HIV. The CDR3 is made up of 17 amino acids. CDR1 and CDR2 from the germline V gene are SSHAT and FNYEAQ (reference sequence). Sequencing relied on immunoSEQ assay v3.0, run at survey level. TCRdb keeps only in-frame clones here, not all; method: immunoSEQ multiplex PCR. The sample carries about 21,000 clones, over 75% recorded once. For this clone: Its target is unknown. One end of the junction is discordant with germline, which a read error may explain.

Study results and limitations: Adherence to ART, viral resistance and therapy changes lacked any data. The clones with expansion before ART were dominant in the repertoire at all time points.

The V gene is TRBV7-7, the J gene TRBJ2-1; 8 nucleotides agree with TRBD2. Material: unsorted PBMCs, obtained 0.2 years before starting antiretroviral therapy. The sequence came from a man in his late teens or twenties with HIV. The CDR3 region is CASSLAVSSGFDNEQFF. The CDR3, as DNA: TGTGCTAGCAGCTTAGCGGTTTCTAGCGGGTTTGACAATGAGCAGTTCTTC.